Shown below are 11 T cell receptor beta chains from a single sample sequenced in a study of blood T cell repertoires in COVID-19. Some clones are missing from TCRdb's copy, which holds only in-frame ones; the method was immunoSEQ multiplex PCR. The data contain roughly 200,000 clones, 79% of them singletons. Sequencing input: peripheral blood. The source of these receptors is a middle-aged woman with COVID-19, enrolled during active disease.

The CDR3 here is CASSKAETSYEQYF. Here the CDR3 DNA reads TGTGCCAGCAGCAAAGCCGAGACTAGCTACGAGCAGTACTTC. The V and J genes are TRBV21-1 and TRBJ2-7; TRBD2 reflects the table's D call only, with no check against the DNA. TRBV21-1 is an annotated pseudogene. The CDR3 loop spans 14 amino acids.

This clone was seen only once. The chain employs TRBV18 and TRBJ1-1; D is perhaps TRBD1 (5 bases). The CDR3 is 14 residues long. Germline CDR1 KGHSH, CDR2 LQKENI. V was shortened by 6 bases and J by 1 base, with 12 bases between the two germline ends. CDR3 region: CASSEGRGNTEAFF. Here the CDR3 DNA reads TGTGCCAGCTCGGAGGGTAGGGGGAACACTGAAGCTTTCTTT.

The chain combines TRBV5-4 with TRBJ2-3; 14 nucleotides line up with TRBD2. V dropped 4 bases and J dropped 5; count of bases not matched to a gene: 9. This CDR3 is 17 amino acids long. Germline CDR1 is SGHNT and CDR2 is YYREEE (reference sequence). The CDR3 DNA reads TGTGCCAGCAGCAGGGGACTAGCGGGAGCGTACGGAGATACGCAGTATTTT. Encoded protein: CASSRGLAGAYGDTQYF.

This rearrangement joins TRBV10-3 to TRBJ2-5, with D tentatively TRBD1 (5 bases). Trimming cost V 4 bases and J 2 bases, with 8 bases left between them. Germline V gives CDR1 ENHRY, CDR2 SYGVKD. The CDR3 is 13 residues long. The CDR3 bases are TGTGCCATCAGTGGGGGCCTACAAGAGACCCAGTACTTC. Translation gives CAISGGLQETQYF.

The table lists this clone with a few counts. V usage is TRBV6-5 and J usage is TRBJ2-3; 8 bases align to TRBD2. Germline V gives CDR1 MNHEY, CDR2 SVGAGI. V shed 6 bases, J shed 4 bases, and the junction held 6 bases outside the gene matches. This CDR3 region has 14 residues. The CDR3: CASRDYSGADTQYF. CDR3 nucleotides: TGTGCCAGCAGGGACTATAGCGGGGCAGATACGCAGTATTTT.

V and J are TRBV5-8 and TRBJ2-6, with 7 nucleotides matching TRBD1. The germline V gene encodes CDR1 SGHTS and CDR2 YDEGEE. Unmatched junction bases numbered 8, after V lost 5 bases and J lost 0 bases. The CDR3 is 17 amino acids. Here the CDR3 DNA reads TGTGCCAGCAGTACCGGGACAGAGAGCTCTGGGGCCAACGTCCTGACTTTC. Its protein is CASSTGTESSGANVLTF.

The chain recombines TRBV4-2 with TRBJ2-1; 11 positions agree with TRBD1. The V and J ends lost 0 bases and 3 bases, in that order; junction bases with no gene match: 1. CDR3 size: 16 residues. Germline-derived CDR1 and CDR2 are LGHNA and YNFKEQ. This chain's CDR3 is CASSQDGTGGYNEQFF. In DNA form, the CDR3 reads TGTGCCAGCAGCCAAGATGGGACAGGGGGCTACAATGAGCAGTTCTTC.

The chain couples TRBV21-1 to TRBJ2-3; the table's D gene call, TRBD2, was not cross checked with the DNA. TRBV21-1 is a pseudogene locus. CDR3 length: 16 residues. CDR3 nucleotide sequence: TGTGCCAGCAGCCATGATGCAGCGCCTAGCACAGATACGCAGTATTTT. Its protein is CASSHDAAPSTDTQYF.

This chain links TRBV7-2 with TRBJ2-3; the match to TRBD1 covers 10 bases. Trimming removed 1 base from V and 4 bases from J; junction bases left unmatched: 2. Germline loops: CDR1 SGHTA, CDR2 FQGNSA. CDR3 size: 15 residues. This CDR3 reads CASSLDGTGADTQYF. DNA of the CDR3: TGTGCCAGCAGCTTAGACGGGACAGGGGCAGATACGCAGTATTTT.

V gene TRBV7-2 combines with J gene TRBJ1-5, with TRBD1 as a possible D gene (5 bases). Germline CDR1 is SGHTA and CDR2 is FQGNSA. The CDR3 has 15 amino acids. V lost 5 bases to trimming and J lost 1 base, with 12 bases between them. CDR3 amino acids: CASSRWTQSNQPQHF. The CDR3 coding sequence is TGTGCCAGCAGCCGTTGGACACAGAGCAATCAGCCCCAGCATTTT.

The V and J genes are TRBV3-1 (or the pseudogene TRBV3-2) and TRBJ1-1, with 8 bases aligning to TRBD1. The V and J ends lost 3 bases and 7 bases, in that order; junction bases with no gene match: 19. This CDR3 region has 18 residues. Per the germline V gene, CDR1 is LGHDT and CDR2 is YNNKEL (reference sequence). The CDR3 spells CASSHSPGGSFLEDEAFF. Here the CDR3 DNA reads TGTGCCAGCAGCCATTCCCCAGGGGGCTCTTTCTTGGAGGATGAAGCTTTCTTT.